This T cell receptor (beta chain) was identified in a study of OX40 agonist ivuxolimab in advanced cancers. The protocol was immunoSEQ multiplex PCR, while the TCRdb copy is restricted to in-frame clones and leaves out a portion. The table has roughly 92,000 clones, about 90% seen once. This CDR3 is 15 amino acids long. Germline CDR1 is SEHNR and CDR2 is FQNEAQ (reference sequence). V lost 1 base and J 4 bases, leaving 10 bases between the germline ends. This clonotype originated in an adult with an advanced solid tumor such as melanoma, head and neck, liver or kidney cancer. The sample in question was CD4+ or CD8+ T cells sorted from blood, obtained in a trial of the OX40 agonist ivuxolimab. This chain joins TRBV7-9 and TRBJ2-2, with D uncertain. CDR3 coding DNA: TGTGCCAGCAGCTTAGTGGGCGCCGGCACCGGGGAGCTGTTTTTT. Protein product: CASSLVGAGTGELFF.